A selection of T cell receptor beta chains follows, all from one sample in a study of blood T cells in healthy people across ages. MiXCR, run by TCRdb on the 5' RACE reads, gives a single entry per CDR3 protein. There are fewer than 1.5 million distinct CDR3 sequences in the sample; approximately 38% occur only once, and roughly 8.2% lies in the top ten. The sample consisted of blood. The origin of the receptors is a woman between 18 and 29 years old in good health. Both conserved end residues are part of each CDR3. The D gene is left open where the match is weak. Clone size is stated in some rows and not others, as once, few, many or a class when expanded.

D: TRBD1
J: TRBJ2-1
size: -
V: TRBV5-1
DNA: TGCGCCAGCAGCTTAGGGACAGGCGAGCACGATGAGCAGTTCTTC
CDR3: CASSLGTGEHDEQFF

D: TRBD2
J: TRBJ2-1
size: -
V: TRBV20-1
DNA: TGCAGTGCTAGGTCAACTAGCGGGAACCCCAGCTCCTACAATGAGCAGTTCTTC
CDR3: CSARSTSGNPSSYNEQFF

D: -
J: TRBJ1-2
size: -
V: TRBV30
DNA: TGTGCCTGGGAAGACAGATTTGGCGGCTACACCTTC
CDR3: CAWEDRFGGYTF

D: TRBD2
J: TRBJ2-3
size: -
V: TRBV5-1
DNA: TGCGCCAGCAGTGGACTAGCGGGAGGGCCATCAGATACGCAGTATTTT
CDR3: CASSGLAGGPSDTQYF

D: TRBD2
J: TRBJ2-2
size: few
V: TRBV5-1
DNA: TGCGCCAGCAGCCCGGGACTAGCGGACACCGGGGAGCTGTTTTTT
CDR3: CASSPGLADTGELFF

D: -
J: TRBJ2-2
size: -
V: TRBV12-3/TRBV12-4
DNA: TGTGCCAGCGGCCCGAGTGAGAACACCGGGGAGCTGTTTTTT
CDR3: CASGPSENTGELFF

D: -
J: TRBJ1-2
size: -
V: TRBV20-1
DNA: TGCAGTGCTAGAGTTTGGCGTGGCTATGGCTACACCTTC
CDR3: CSARVWRGYGYTF

D: -
J: TRBJ1-1
size: -
V: TRBV29-1
DNA: TGCAGCGTTGTCGGCAGATACATGAACACTGAAGCTTTCTTT
CDR3: CSVVGRYMNTEAFF

D: -
J: TRBJ2-1
size: few
V: TRBV7-9
DNA: TGTGCCAGCAGCCGTAGCTGTGAGCAGTTCTTC
CDR3: CASSRSCEQFF

D: TRBD1
J: TRBJ1-1
size: -
V: TRBV7-2
DNA: TGTGCCAGCAGACCATACAGGGGTAACACTGAAGCTTTCTTT
CDR3: CASRPYRGNTEAFF

D: TRBD2
J: TRBJ2-3
size: -
V: TRBV4-1
DNA: TGCGCCAGCAGCCAAGTTACTAGCGGAACTTCTAGCACAGATACGCAGTATTTT
CDR3: CASSQVTSGTSSTDTQYF

D: -
J: TRBJ2-5
size: -
V: TRBV20-1
DNA: TGCAGTGCTAGAGATCCGAAGCGGCTGCTACAAGAGACCCAGTACTTC
CDR3: CSARDPKRLLQETQYF

D: -
J: TRBJ1-1
size: -
V: TRBV7-2
DNA: TGTGCCAGCACCCCACACAAGTTGAACACTGAAGCTTTCTTT
CDR3: CASTPHKLNTEAFF

D: -
J: TRBJ2-3
size: many
V: TRBV19
DNA: TGTGCCAGTAGTATGATGGGACTTAGCACAGATACGCAGTATTTT
CDR3: CASSMMGLSTDTQYF

D: TRBD1
J: TRBJ1-6
size: few
V: TRBV7-3
DNA: TGTGCCAGCAGCTTAACCGGGACAGGGAGTTCACCCCTCCACTTT
CDR3: CASSLTGTGSSPLHF

D: -
J: TRBJ2-3
size: few
V: TRBV5-4
DNA: TGTGCCAGCAGCGGGACCGTCAGCACAGATACGCAGTATTTT
CDR3: CASSGTVSTDTQYF

D: -
J: TRBJ1-2
size: few
V: TRBV12-3/TRBV12-4
DNA: TGTGCCAGCAGTCGACAGGACAGCTTCTATGGCTACACCTTC
CDR3: CASSRQDSFYGYTF

D: TRBD1
J: TRBJ2-2
size: -
V: TRBV28
DNA: TGTGCCAGCAACCCTATGGGGACAGGGAACACCGGGGAGCTGTTTTTT
CDR3: CASNPMGTGNTGELFF

D: -
J: TRBJ1-2
size: -
V: TRBV19
DNA: TGTGCCAGTAGTAAAGGCTACACCTTC
CDR3: CASSKGYTF

D: -
J: TRBJ1-5
size: few
V: TRBV12-3/TRBV12-4
DNA: TGTGCCAGCAGTTTCGGTTCTCAGGGCAGCCAGCCCCAGCATTTT
CDR3: CASSFGSQGSQPQHF

D: -
J: TRBJ2-7
size: -
V: TRBV20-1
DNA: TGCAGTGCTAGTCCCAGCGGCCTCCTGAGAGAGCAGTACTTC
CDR3: CSASPSGLLREQYF

D: -
J: TRBJ2-5
size: -
V: TRBV12-3/TRBV12-4
DNA: TGTGCCAGCAGCCCGAGACGGGCCACCATCGCCCAGACCCAGTACTTC
CDR3: CASSPRRATIAQTQYF

D: -
J: TRBJ2-7
size: few
V: TRBV29-1
DNA: TGCAGCGTCTCAAGTGCGAGCTCCTACAATGAGCAGTACTTC
CDR3: CSVSSASSYNEQYF

D: TRBD1
J: TRBJ2-2
size: -
V: TRBV6-1
DNA: TGTGCCAGCAGAGACAGGGTTAATAGCGGGGAGCTGTTTTTT
CDR3: CASRDRVNSGELFF

D: TRBD2
J: TRBJ2-1
size: -
V: TRBV4-1
DNA: TGCGCCAGCAGCCAAGTGAGCGGGGGATATAATGAGCAGTTCTTC
CDR3: CASSQVSGGYNEQFF

D: TRBD2
J: TRBJ2-3
size: -
V: TRBV4-2
DNA: TGTGCCAGCAGCCAAGGCCGGGGGGGGAGCACAGATACGCAGTATTTT
CDR3: CASSQGRGGSTDTQYF

D: TRBD1
J: TRBJ2-7
size: -
V: TRBV5-1
DNA: TGCGCCAGCAGCCCTTCCGGGACAGGGGTTGGTGAGCAGTACTTC
CDR3: CASSPSGTGVGEQYF

D: TRBD1
J: TRBJ1-5
size: -
V: TRBV2
DNA: TGTGCCAGCACCCGGGGACAGGGAAACCAGCCCCAGCATTTT
CDR3: CASTRGQGNQPQHF

D: -
J: TRBJ2-5
size: -
V: TRBV11-2
DNA: TGTGCCAGCAGCTTACCCCGGCCATACAATGAGCAGTACTTC
CDR3: CASSLPRPYNEQYF

D: TRBD2
J: TRBJ2-5
size: few
V: TRBV20-1
DNA: TGCAGTGCTACCCTCCTGACTAGCGGATCAGCTGGGACCCAGTACTTC
CDR3: CSATLLTSGSAGTQYF

D: TRBD1
J: TRBJ2-5
size: -
V: TRBV20-1
DNA: TGCAGTGCTCACGGACAGGGCACTTTCGGCAATGAGCAGTACTTC
CDR3: CSAHGQGTFGNEQYF

D: TRBD1
J: TRBJ2-1
size: -
V: TRBV6-5
DNA: TGTGCCAGCAGTTACGGGACAGGGAACAATGAGCAGTTCTTC
CDR3: CASSYGTGNNEQFF

D: -
J: TRBJ1-3
size: -
V: TRBV5-1
DNA: TGCGCCAGCAGCTTGACCGGGCAGGGACAAACTGGAAACACCATATATTTT
CDR3: CASSLTGQGQTGNTIYF

D: -
J: TRBJ1-4
size: few
V: TRBV21-1
DNA: TGTGCCAGCAGCGAGAGGACAGTGAATGAAAAACTGTTTTTT
CDR3: CASSERTVNEKLFF

D: TRBD1
J: TRBJ2-7
size: few
V: TRBV2
DNA: TGTGCCAGCAGTGAAGCAACAGGGGGCACCTACGAGCAGTACTTC
CDR3: CASSEATGGTYEQYF

D: -
J: TRBJ1-2
size: -
V: TRBV7-2
DNA: TGTGCCAGCAGCTTAGTGCCGGTCCTCCCTGACTATGGCTACACCTTC
CDR3: CASSLVPVLPDYGYTF

D: -
J: TRBJ2-2
size: few
V: TRBV9
DNA: TGTGCCAGCAGCGTAGGGGGTAGCAACACCGGGGAGCTGTTTTTT
CDR3: CASSVGGSNTGELFF

D: TRBD1
J: TRBJ2-7
size: -
V: TRBV13
DNA: TGTGCCAGCAGCGTAACAGGGGACCCGTCCTACGAGCAGTACTTC
CDR3: CASSVTGDPSYEQYF

D: TRBD1
J: TRBJ1-1
size: -
V: TRBV10-3
DNA: TGTGCCATCAGGACAGGGGGCATCACTGAAGCTTTCTTT
CDR3: CAIRTGGITEAFF

D: TRBD1
J: TRBJ2-5
size: -
V: TRBV15
DNA: TGTGCCACCAGCAGCGAAGACAGGGGGCCGCAAGAGACCCAGTACTTC
CDR3: CATSSEDRGPQETQYF

D: -
J: TRBJ1-1
size: few
V: TRBV29-1
DNA: TGCAGCGCGGGGGGGGGCCCTGGAGAAGCTTTCTTT
CDR3: CSAGGGPGEAFF

D: -
J: TRBJ2-7
size: few
V: TRBV7-2
DNA: TGTGCCAGCACCGACCCCTATAGCGAGCAGTACTTC
CDR3: CASTDPYSEQYF

D: TRBD2
J: TRBJ2-2
size: few
V: TRBV5-4
DNA: TGTGCCAGCAGCCCGATCACTAGCGGGGGAAGCGGGGAGCTGTTTTTT
CDR3: CASSPITSGGSGELFF

D: -
J: TRBJ1-5
size: few
V: TRBV3-1
DNA: TGTGCCAGCAGCCAAGATTCAACGGGAAGCAATCAGCCCCAGCATTTT
CDR3: CASSQDSTGSNQPQHF

D: -
J: TRBJ1-1
size: -
V: TRBV12-3/TRBV12-4
DNA: TGTGCCAGCACCCCCGACAGGTTTGAAGCTTTCTTT
CDR3: CASTPDRFEAFF